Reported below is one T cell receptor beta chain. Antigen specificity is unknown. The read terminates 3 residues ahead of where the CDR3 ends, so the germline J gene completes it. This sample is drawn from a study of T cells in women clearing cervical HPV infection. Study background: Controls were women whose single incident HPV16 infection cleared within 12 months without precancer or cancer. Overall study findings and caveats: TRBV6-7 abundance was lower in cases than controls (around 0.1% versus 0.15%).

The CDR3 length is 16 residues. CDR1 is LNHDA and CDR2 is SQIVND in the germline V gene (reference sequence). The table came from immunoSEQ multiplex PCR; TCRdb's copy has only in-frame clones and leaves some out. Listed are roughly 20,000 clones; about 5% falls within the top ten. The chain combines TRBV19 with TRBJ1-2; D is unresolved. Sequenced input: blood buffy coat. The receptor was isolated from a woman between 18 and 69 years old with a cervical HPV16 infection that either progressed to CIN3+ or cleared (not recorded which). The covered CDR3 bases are TGTGCCAGTAGTATAGGACTAGCGGGGAGCTACAATGAC. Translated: CASSIGLAGSYND. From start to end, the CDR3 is CASSIGLAGSYNDYTF.